The 16 T cell receptor beta chains in this list originate from one sample, sequenced in a study of shared T cell receptors in the human thymus. The method was immunoSEQ multiplex PCR; TCRdb's version includes in-frame clones alone and lacks a portion of them. In the table there are 500,000 to 850,000 clones, approximately 89% of which are singletons. These data were also filed under a second study, of human thymus T cells.

Material: thymocytes. Every receptor here comes from a boy younger than two with a congenital heart defect.

The CDR3 region is CSVHWGLAGGAYEQYF. The DNA of the CDR3 is TGCAGCGTTCACTGGGGACTAGCGGGGGGGGCCTACGAGCAGTACTTC. The chain couples TRBV29-1 to TRBJ2-7; 16 bases map to TRBD2. Trimming at V came to 5 bases and at J to 2 bases, leaving 6 bases not matched to a gene. CDR1 is SQVTM, CDR2 ANQGSEA, per germline. There are 16 residues in the CDR3.

The chain has TRBV28 and TRBJ2-5; D may be TRBD1 (5 bases). V lost 6 bases and J lost 2, with 13 bases in between. Germline loops: CDR1 MDHEN, CDR2 SYDVKM. The CDR3 extends over 14 amino acids. The CDR3 region is CASSRDRGQETQYF. The CDR3 nucleotides are TGTGCCAGCAGCCGCGACAGAGGACAAGAGACCCAGTACTTC.

The gene calls are TRBV28 and TRBJ1-5; 9 bases fit TRBD1. V dropped 2 bases and J dropped 0; count of bases not matched to a gene: 20. Germline V gives CDR1 MDHEN, CDR2 SYDVKM. The CDR3 extends over 22 amino acids. CDR3 loop: CASSLVKGPGQGIRYSNQPQHF. The CDR3 nucleotides read TGTGCCAGCAGTTTAGTCAAGGGTCCGGGACAGGGAATCCGGTATAGCAATCAGCCCCAGCATTTT.

CDR3 sequence (DNA): TGTGCCAGCAGCTGTGGTACTGTCAAAAACTATGGCTACACCTTC. Translated, it gives CASSCGTVKNYGYTF. The chain combines TRBV7-2 with TRBJ1-2; D is unresolved. The CDR3 is made up of 15 amino acids. Germline CDR1 and CDR2: SGHTA and FQGNSA. V was cut by 4 bases and J by 2 bases, with 14 bases left in between. Looking up the rest from reference TRBV7-2 and TRBJ1-2 gives the full variable domain: GAGVSQSPSNKVTEKGKDVELRCDPISGHTALYWYRQSLGQGLEFLIYFQGNSAPDKSGLPSDRFSAERTGGSVSTLTIQRTQQEDSAVYLCASSCGTVKNYGYTFGSGTRLTVV.

J is TRBJ2-1 and V is TRBV10-2; the match to TRBD2 covers 11 bases. Germline values: CDR1 WSHSY, CDR2 SAAADI. The CDR3 is 15 residues long. V dropped 5 bases and J dropped 13; count of bases not matched to a gene: 13. This CDR3 reads CASSTGTSGFPPQFF. CDR3 sequence (DNA): TGCGCCAGCAGTACCGGGACTAGCGGATTCCCCCCACAGTTCTTC.

This clone was observed a handful of times. This chain links TRBV27 with TRBJ2-1; 7 nucleotides line up with TRBD2. The CDR3 consists of 16 residues. Per germline, CDR1 MNHEY and CDR2 SMNVEV (reference sequence). The J segment lost 7 bases and the V segment lost 5 bases, leaving 14 bases of the junction unmatched. For the CDR3, the DNA is TGTGCCAGCAGTGTCCTCCCGGGACTAAAGGGGAATGAGCAGTTCTTC. It codes for CASSVLPGLKGNEQFF.

Concerning this clone: As the CDR3 is not closed by the conserved phenylalanine or tryptophan, this likely results from a read error. The chain couples TRBV5-1 to TRBJ1-1; unclear D gene. Germline V gene data show CDR1 as SGHRS and CDR2 as YFSETQ. Trimming left V 0 bases short and J 0 bases short, with 18 bases between. The CDR3 runs 18 residues. CDR3 DNA sequence: TGCGCCAGCAGCTTGGTGGCCAGCCCTGACAAACTGAACACTGAAGCTTTCCTT. This codes for CASSLVASPDKLNTEAFL.

This clone was detected a few times. The chain uses TRBV19 and TRBJ1-2; TRBD1 aligns across 9 bases. Germline CDR1 reads LNHDA; CDR2 reads SQIVND (reference sequence). The CDR3 length is 16 residues. The junction had 12 bases not matched to a gene; V was cut back by 9 bases and J by 1 base. The CDR3 nucleotides are TGTGCCAGCAACACCGGGACAGGGCTCCTTAACTATGGCTACACCTTC. This encodes CASNTGTGLLNYGYTF.

The chain joins TRBV6-1 to TRBJ1-4; D is unclear. Per germline, CDR1 MNHNS and CDR2 SASEGT. This CDR3 is built from 13 residues. V shed 5 bases and J shed 5 bases, with 9 bases lying between them. CDR3 residues: CASSPRENEKLFF. CDR3 nucleotides: TGTGCCAGCAGTCCCCGGGAGAATGAAAAACTGTTTTTT.

The chain recombines TRBV6-5 with TRBJ2-7, with TRBD2 as a possible D gene (6 bases). The CDR3 sequence is 16 residues long. Per germline, CDR1 MNHEY and CDR2 SVGAGI. V was pared by 2 bases and J by 2 bases, with 16 bases between. CDR3 amino acids: CASSYKIPGEPYEQYF. As DNA, the CDR3 is TGTGCCAGCAGTTACAAGATCCCGGGAGAACCCTACGAGCAGTACTTC.

The V gene is TRBV4-3, the J gene TRBJ2-1, with D possibly being TRBD1 (6 bases). This CDR3 has 13 residues. CDR1 and CDR2 from the germline V gene are LGHNA and YSLEER. V was trimmed by 4 bases and J by 6 bases, leaving 10 bases between them. DNA of the CDR3: TGCGCCAGCAGCCTTGGCAGGGGCAATGAGCAGTTCTTC. This gives the protein CASSLGRGNEQFF.

The chain couples TRBV27 to TRBJ2-5, with 13 positions matching TRBD2. V lost 5 bases to trimming and J lost 5 bases; unmatched junction nucleotides: 5. The CDR3 has 15 residues. CDR1 is MNHEY and CDR2 is SMNVEV in the germline V gene (reference sequence). The CDR3 spells CASSRTSGSSETQYF. For the CDR3, the DNA is TGTGCCAGCAGTCGGACTAGCGGGAGTAGTGAGACCCAGTACTTC.

V usage is TRBV4-3 and J usage is TRBJ2-7, with D hard to call. V shed 2 bases and J shed 4 bases, with 9 bases lying between them. The CDR3 contains 13 residues. The V gene's germline CDR1 is LGHNA and CDR2 YSLEER. The CDR3 nucleotides are TGCGCCAGCAGCCAACTAAGATCTTACGAGCAGTACTTC. This sequence encodes CASSQLRSYEQYF.

This clone showed up just a few times. The same CDR3 is also encoded by other DNA sequences in this sample. V is TRBV5-6 and J is TRBJ2-4, with TRBD2 matching 9 bases. This CDR3 comprises 16 residues. Germline V gives CDR1 SGHDT, CDR2 YYEEEE. Trimming took 1 base from V and 0 from J; bases not matched to a gene: 2. For the CDR3, the DNA is TGTGCCAGCAGCTTGCTAGCGGGATTAGCCAAAAACATTCAGTACTTC. This sequence encodes CASSLLAGLAKNIQYF.

This sequence joins TRBV7-3 and TRBJ2-2; D not certain. Trimming pared 0 bases from V and 7 bases from J, leaving 6 bases between. Germline V lookup: CDR1 SGHTA, CDR2 FQGTGA. The CDR3 has 13 residues. Here the CDR3 reads CASSLTSYGELFF. CDR3 nucleotide sequence: TGTGCCAGCAGCTTAACATCGTACGGGGAGCTGTTTTTT. Looking up the rest from reference TRBV7-3 and TRBJ2-2 gives the full variable domain: GAGVSQTPSNKVTEKGKYVELRCDPISGHTALYWYRQSLGQGPEFLIYFQGTGAADDSGLPNDRFFAVRPEGSVSTLKIQRTERGDSAVYLCASSLTSYGELFFGEGSRLTVL.

V and J are TRBV6-5 and TRBJ1-2; 9 nucleotides align to TRBD1. The J segment lost 7 bases and the V segment lost 2 bases, leaving 8 bases of the junction unmatched. The CDR3 length is 15 residues. In germline, CDR1 is MNHEY, CDR2 SVGAGI. The CDR3: CASSYRDRVWSGYTF. The CDR3 nucleotides read TGTGCCAGCAGTTACCGGGACAGGGTATGGTCTGGCTACACCTTC.